The 10 T cell receptor beta chains reported below all come from one sample, sequenced in a study of T cells after yellow fever vaccination. TCRdb used MiXCR to reprocess the 5' RACE reads, holding one entry per CDR3 protein. The table lists approximately 260,000 distinct CDR3 sequences, approximately 12% of them singletons. Sequenced here: CD4+ T cells sorted from PBMCs, sampled 45 days after the yellow fever booster vaccination. These receptors all come from a man aged 30-40 years who received the YFV17D yellow fever vaccine.

Only a few counts were recorded for this clonotype. The chain combines TRBV6-2 or TRBV6-3 with TRBJ1-5; D is uncertain. CDR1 and CDR2 from the germline V gene are MNHEY and SVGEGT. V lost 7 bases and J lost 2, with 12 bases in between. The CDR3 loop spans 14 amino acids. CDR3 sequence (DNA): TGTGCCAGCAATCTCGTCCCCGGCAATCAGCCCCAGCATTTT. This encodes CASNLVPGNQPQHF.

The gene calls are TRBV18 and TRBJ1-1; tentatively, D is TRBD1 (5 bases). Germline CDR1 reads KGHSH; CDR2 reads LQKENI. V was shortened by 2 bases and J by 1 base, with 23 bases between the two germline ends. The CDR3 is made up of 19 amino acids. CDR3 amino acids: CASSPRLIDLPDRNTEAFF. The DNA for the CDR3 is TGTGCCAGCTCACCAAGACTGATTGATCTCCCCGACAGGAACACTGAAGCTTTCTTT.

This clonotype was counted only a few times. CDR3 residues: CASSRTENEQFF. CDR3 bases: TGTGCCAGCAGCCGGACTGAAAATGAGCAGTTCTTC. The chain uses TRBV7-2 and TRBJ2-1, with D possibly TRBD2 on 5 matching bases. Germline V gives CDR1 SGHTA, CDR2 FQGNSA. The CDR3 spans 12 residues. Deletions cut 5 bases from V and 7 bases from J, with 9 bases between.

This chain links TRBV10-3 with TRBJ1-1; D perhaps matches TRBD1 (5 bases). Germline V gene lookup returns CDR1 ENHRY and CDR2 SYGVKD. Trimming took off 10 bases at V and 2 bases at J, with 14 bases between the two ends. The CDR3 contains 13 residues. In nucleotides, the CDR3 is TGTGCCACCACCCCCCAGGGAAACACTGAAGCTTTCTTT. Its translation: CATTPQGNTEAFF.

This clonotype appeared many times. The V call is TRBV7-6, the J call TRBJ2-2; D may be TRBD1 (6 bases). Germline V lookup: CDR1 SGHVS, CDR2 FNYEAQ. V was trimmed by 3 bases and J by 0 bases, leaving 11 bases between them. The CDR3 consists of 16 residues. The CDR3 DNA reads TGTGCCAGCAGCTTGCAGACAGGTTCGAACACCGGGGAGCTGTTTTTT. Translation: CASSLQTGSNTGELFF.

This clonotype was seen at least ten times. The chain has TRBV7-9 and TRBJ2-2; no clear D gene. Trimming stripped 5 bases from V and 0 bases from J, with 1 base between. The CDR3 spans 12 residues. Per germline, CDR1 SEHNR and CDR2 FQNEAQ (reference sequence). Here the CDR3 DNA reads TGTGCCAGCAGCACGAACACCGGGGAGCTGTTTTTT. As protein: CASSTNTGELFF.

This chain connects TRBV7-2 to TRBJ2-5; D is uncertain. This CDR3 region has 13 residues. The V end was cut by 7 bases, the J end by 4 bases, with 13 bases between. Germline CDR1 reads SGHTA; CDR2 reads FQGNSA. CDR3 amino acids: CASNSRSGETQYF. The CDR3 bases are TGTGCCAGCAACTCTCGGTCGGGAGAGACCCAGTACTTC.

This clonotype was seen only a few times. Relative to the germline gene, one junction end is altered; a read error may explain this. The rearrangement uses TRBV6-1 and TRBJ2-5; D is undetermined. The CDR3 has 14 amino acids. Germline V gene lookup returns CDR1 MNHNS and CDR2 SASEGT. The CDR3 reads CASSQAPQQETQYF. For the CDR3, the DNA is TGTGCCAGCAGTCAAGCCCCACAGCAAGAGACCCAGTACTTC.

This clonotype was counted between two and nine times. J is TRBJ2-1 and V is TRBV7-2, with TRBD2 identical over 10 bases. The CDR3 totals 15 residues. Trimming at V came to 3 bases and at J to 12 bases, leaving 11 bases not matched to a gene. CDR1 is SGHTA and CDR2 is FQGNSA in the germline V gene. The CDR3 sequence: CASSFSAGGPIWQFF. CDR3 sequence (DNA): TGTGCCAGCAGCTTCTCAGCGGGAGGGCCGATTTGGCAGTTCTTC.

The chain combines TRBV12-5 with TRBJ2-1; no clear D gene. Germline assignment: CDR1 LGHNT and CDR2 FRNRAP. The CDR3 covers 14 residues. V was pared by 1 base and J by 5 bases, with 9 bases between. As DNA, the CDR3 is TGTGCTAGTGGTTTGGGGGGTAGGGACAATGAGCAGTTCTTC. Its translation is CASGLGGRDNEQFF.